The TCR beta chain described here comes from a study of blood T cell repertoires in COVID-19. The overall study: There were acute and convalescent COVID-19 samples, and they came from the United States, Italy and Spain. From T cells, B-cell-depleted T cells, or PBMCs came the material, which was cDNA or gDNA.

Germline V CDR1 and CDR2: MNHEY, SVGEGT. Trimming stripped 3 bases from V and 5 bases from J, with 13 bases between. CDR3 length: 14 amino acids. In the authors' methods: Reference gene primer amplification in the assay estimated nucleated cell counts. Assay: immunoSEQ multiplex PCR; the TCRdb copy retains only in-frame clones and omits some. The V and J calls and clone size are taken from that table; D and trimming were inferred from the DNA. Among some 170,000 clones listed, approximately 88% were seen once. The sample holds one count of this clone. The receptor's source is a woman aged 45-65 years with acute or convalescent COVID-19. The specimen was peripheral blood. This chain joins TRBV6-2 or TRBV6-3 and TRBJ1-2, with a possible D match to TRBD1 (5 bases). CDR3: CASSYISGLYGYTF. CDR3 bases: TGTGCCAGCAGTTATATTTCAGGGTTGTATGGCTACACCTTC.